Listed below are T cell receptor beta chains from one sample, sequenced in a study of shared clonotypes between healthy human individuals. The assay was immunoSEQ multiplex PCR, and TCRdb's table has in-frame clones only and misses some. The sample lists around 1 million clones; 76% were seen once. Sequenced: memory CD4+ T cells sorted from blood. The receptors stem from a man aged 18-30 years in good health. Both conserved end residues are part of each CDR3. Fields, in order: V gene, D gene, clone size, J gene, CDR3 DNA, CDR3 protein. A D gene is named only where the DNA matches it firmly. The size of a clone is reported for some rows only, either as once, few or many, or as a class for expanded clones.

TRBV6-6	.	.	TRBJ1-1	TGTGCCAGCAGTTACTCGACGCAGCACGCGGGAGCTTTCTTT	CASSYSTQHAGAFF
TRBV5-1	.	.	TRBJ2-5	TGCGCCAGCAGCTTGGGCCTAGCGGAGACCCAGTACTTC	CASSLGLAETQYF
TRBV7-2	.	.	TRBJ1-6	TGTGCCAGCAGCTTAGGATCCCGGTCGGGTTCACCCCTCCACTTT	CASSLGSRSGSPLHF
TRBV2	.	.	TRBJ1-5	TGTGCCAGCAGTTACCAGGGCGGGATAAATCAGCCCCAGCATTTT	CASSYQGGINQPQHF
TRBV9	TRBD2	few	TRBJ2-4	TGTGCCAGCAGCCCCGGGACTAGCGGGAATAAGTTAGCCAAAAACATTCAGTACTTC	CASSPGTSGNKLAKNIQYF
TRBV7-9	.	.	TRBJ2-2	TGTGCCAGCAGCTCTACTATTATTAACACCGGGGAGCTGTTTTTT	CASSSTIINTGELFF
TRBV4-2	TRBD2	.	TRBJ2-3	TGTGCCAGCAGCCAAGGGCGGGGGGGCACAGATACGCAGTATTTT	CASSQGRGGTDTQYF
TRBV10-2	.	.	TRBJ2-4	TGCGCCAGCTCCCAAGAAGACGGGAGTCAGGTTATAAGGGCCAAAAACATTCAGTACTTC	CASSQEDGSQVIRAKNIQYF
TRBV5-1	TRBD1	.	TRBJ2-5	TGCGCCAGCAGCTGGAAGGGCCTGGACAGGGGGCGAGAGACCCAGTACTTC	CASSWKGLDRGRETQYF
TRBV9	TRBD2	.	TRBJ2-3	TGTGCCAGCAGCGTAGCTGCGGGAGGAAACACAGATACGCAGTATTTT	CASSVAAGGNTDTQYF
TRBV5-4	TRBD1	.	TRBJ2-1	TGTGCCAGCAGCTTGGCAAGGGGACAGTACAATGAGCAGTTCTTC	CASSLARGQYNEQFF
TRBV27	TRBD2	many	TRBJ2-3	TGTGCCAGCAGAGGACTAGCGGCCGCCGATACGCAGTATTTT	CASRGLAAADTQYF
TRBV5-6	.	.	TRBJ2-1	TGTGCCAGCGGACCGCCCCTCGGTGAGCAGTTCTTC	CASGPPLGEQFF
TRBV6-1	.	.	TRBJ2-6	TGTGCCAGTTCAGGGTCTGGGGCCAACGTCCTGACTTTC	CASSGSGANVLTF
TRBV23-1	TRBD1	.	TRBJ1-4	TGCGCCAGCAGACCCAAACCCCTACAGGGGTTTAGGGAAAAACTGTTTTTT	CASRPKPLQGFREKLFF
TRBV7-2	TRBD1	.	TRBJ2-1	TGTGCCAGCAGCTGGGACAGCAATGAGCAGTTCTTC	CASSWDSNEQFF
TRBV2	.	.	TRBJ1-5	TGTGCCAGCAATTCTCAGGGAGATCAGCCCCAGCATTTT	CASNSQGDQPQHF
TRBV5-4	.	.	TRBJ1-5	TGTGCCAGCAGCTTGGGTCCAGGGTATCAGCCCCAGCATTTT	CASSLGPGYQPQHF
TRBV27	.	.	TRBJ2-3	TGTGCCAACCCTAGTCGTCGTGAGTGGCTGGATACGCAGTATTTT	CANPSRREWLDTQYF
TRBV29-1	.	.	TRBJ2-5	TGCAGCGTTTCTCAGGGGGGGAAAGAGACCCAGTACTTC	CSVSQGGKETQYF
TRBV5-1	TRBD2	.	TRBJ2-5	TGCGCCAGCAGCTCTGGACTAGCGTGGGAGACCCAGTACTTC	CASSSGLAWETQYF
TRBV5-8	.	.	TRBJ2-7	TGTGCCAGCAGCTTAGGGACTTCTATCGAGCAGTACTTC	CASSLGTSIEQYF
TRBV2	.	.	TRBJ2-2	TGTGCCAGCGGGCACAGGGATAACACCGGGGAGCTGTTTTTT	CASGHRDNTGELFF
TRBV25-1	.	.	TRBJ2-3	TGTGCCAGTTGCGAAGGGAGAACGCAGTATTTT	CASCEGRTQYF
TRBV5-5	.	.	TRBJ1-1	TGTGCCAGCAGCTTGGAGGCTTTGGCTCGAGCTTTCTTT	CASSLEALARAFF
TRBV7-6	.	many	TRBJ2-6	TGTGCCAGCAGCTCCGAGGGCTCTGGGGCCAACGTCCTGACTTTC	CASSSEGSGANVLTF
TRBV30	.	once	TRBJ1-1	TGTGCCTGGAGTGTACGCGGGACACCGATTAACACTGAAGCTTTCTTT	CAWSVRGTPINTEAFF
TRBV30	.	few	TRBJ1-5	TGTGCCTGGAGTAAAGGCCAGTACCAGCCCCAGCATTTT	CAWSKGQYQPQHF